What follows describes a single T cell receptor (beta chain). Germline CDR1 and CDR2: MDHEN and SYDVKM. After removal of 2 bases from V and 15 bases from J, the junction contained 5 bases not matched to a gene. The CDR3 has 11 residues. The data originate from a study of blood T cell repertoires in COVID-19. The overall study: PBMCs, B-cell-depleted T cells, or T cells provided the cDNA or gDNA that made up the material.

Assay used: immunoSEQ multiplex PCR; TCRdb lists only in-frame clones, some missing. The table includes about 180,000 clones, 86% detected once. Participants came from fewer than 25 US areas, aged roughly 18 to 89 years. The TCR sequence derives from a woman under 40 who had recovered from COVID-19. Sequencing input: PBMCs or T cells enriched from blood (not recorded which). This chain joins TRBV28 and TRBJ2-3; 7 bases map to TRBD2. This chain's CDR3 is CASSLAGVSYF. CDR3 in DNA: TGTGCCAGCAGTTTAGCGGGAGTTAGCTATTTT.